This passage covers 31 T cell receptor beta chains from one sample sequenced in a study of cytomegalovirus exposure and HLA in healthy donors. It was with 60 Vbeta and 13 Jbeta primers that the PCR ran. The protocol was immunoSEQ multiplex PCR, while the TCRdb copy is restricted to in-frame clones and leaves out a portion. The table has approximately 100,000 clones, about 75% seen once. Source material: PBMCs. All receptors derive from a young woman in good health and CMV-seropositive.

The rearrangement joins TRBV6-5 to TRBJ1-1; D not resolved. CDR1 and CDR2 from the germline V gene are MNHEY and SVGAGI. V was clipped by 0 bases and J by 4 bases, with 9 bases between them. The CDR3 runs to 14 residues. CDR3 amino acids: CASSYSSGSTEAFF. CDR3 DNA: TGTGCCAGCAGTTACTCATCGGGGAGCACTGAAGCTTTCTTT.

The gene calls are TRBV9 and TRBJ2-2, with D possibly TRBD1 on 5 matching bases. The germline V gene has CDR1 SGDLS and CDR2 YYNGEE. The CDR3 consists of 15 residues. The V gene lost 4 bases and the J gene lost 4 bases, with 14 bases spanning the gap. In nucleotides, the CDR3 is TGTGCCAGCAGCCCTCCTCAGGGCGGCACCGGGGAGCTGTTTTTT. Translating gives CASSPPQGGTGELFF.

The chain uses TRBV5-4 and TRBJ2-7; possibly TRBD1 for D (6 bases). The V end was cut by 2 bases, the J end by 2 bases, with 11 bases between. The CDR3 runs to 14 residues. Per germline, CDR1 SGHNT and CDR2 YYREEE (reference sequence). CDR3 sequence: CASSFRQVPYEQYF. The CDR3 nucleotides are TGTGCCAGCAGCTTCCGACAGGTGCCCTACGAGCAGTACTTC.

This chain uses TRBV5-1 with TRBJ2-3; D call uncertain. The germline V and J ends were trimmed by 5 bases and 0 bases, with 7 bases remaining between them. The CDR3 spans 13 residues. Germline CDR1 SGHRS, CDR2 YFSETQ. CDR3 loop: CASRRSSTDTQYF. The CDR3, as DNA: TGCGCCAGCAGACGGTCGAGCACAGATACGCAGTATTTT.

The rearrangement links TRBV6-4 to TRBJ2-7, with D possibly matching TRBD2 (5 bases). The end of the DNA is better explained by TRBJ2-1, so the J call may be wrong. From germline, CDR1 is MRHNA and CDR2 SNTAGT. The CDR3 loop spans 15 amino acids. The CDR3 DNA sequence: TGTGCCAGCAGTGAATCTAGCCTGCCGTGGAGTGAGCAGTTCTTC. It codes for CASSESSLPWSEQFF.

The chain joins TRBV7-9 to TRBJ1-2; D is perhaps TRBD1 (6 bases). The CDR3 spans 15 residues. Trimming shortened V by 2 bases and J by 4 bases, and 14 bases separated the two germline ends. CDR1 SEHNR and CDR2 FQNEAQ come from the germline V gene (reference sequence). The CDR3 DNA sequence: TGTGCCAGCAGCTTATCTGTTGGGGGCGGCTATGGCTACACCTTC. The encoded protein is CASSLSVGGGYGYTF.

The chain joins TRBV2 to TRBJ1-5, with D maybe TRBD1 (6 bases). The CDR3 length is 13 residues. Trimming removed 3 bases from V and 6 bases from J, with 9 bases in between. Germline V gene sequence: CDR1 SNHLY, CDR2 FYNNEI. The CDR3 loop is CASSEGHPQPQHF. The DNA of the CDR3 is TGTGCCAGCAGTGAGGGACATCCTCAGCCCCAGCATTTT.

This sequence joins TRBV19 and TRBJ2-1; 9 nucleotides agree with TRBD2. Per germline, CDR1 LNHDA and CDR2 SQIVND (reference sequence). V gave up 3 bases and J gave up 0 bases; unmatched junction bases: 3. This CDR3 is built from 16 residues. This chain's CDR3 is CASSILAGSSYNEQFF. The CDR3 DNA reads as TGTGCCAGTAGTATCCTAGCGGGAAGCTCCTACAATGAGCAGTTCTTC.

The J gene is TRBJ2-7, the V gene TRBV5-1, with 8 bases identical to TRBD2. The CDR3 length is 13 residues. Trimming took 5 bases from V and 6 from J; bases not matched to a gene: 7. CDR1 SGHRS and CDR2 YFSETQ come from the germline V gene. CDR3 nucleotide sequence: TGCGCCAGCAGATACGAGCGGGAGACCGAGCAGTACTTC. Translation: CASRYERETEQYF.

The chain is built from TRBV19 and TRBJ1-1; D uncertain. The germline gives CDR1 LNHDA, CDR2 SQIVND (reference sequence). V was clipped by 5 bases and J by 0 bases, with 13 bases between them. The CDR3 runs to 15 residues. Here the CDR3 reads CASSSRIQMNTEAFF. The CDR3 DNA is TGTGCCAGTAGTTCCAGAATACAAATGAACACTGAAGCTTTCTTT.

This clone was counted a few times. The chain recombines TRBV5-1 with TRBJ1-4, with TRBD1 matching over 9 bases. This CDR3 region has 13 residues. The germline V gene has CDR1 SGHRS and CDR2 YFSETQ. The V segment lost 3 bases and the J segment 6 bases; nucleotides outside the gene matches: 0. CDR3 in DNA: TGCGCCAGCAGCTGGACAGGGGATGAAAAACTGTTTTTT. This encodes CASSWTGDEKLFF.

J is TRBJ2-3 and V is TRBV7-2, with TRBD2 matching 14 bases. The length of the CDR3 is 17 residues. V was pared by 3 bases and J by 6 bases, with 8 bases of the junction left unmatched. CDR1 and CDR2 (germline): SGHTA, FQGNSA. The CDR3 DNA reads TGTGCCAGCAGCTTCGGGACTAGCGGGGGAGTAGTCGATACGCAGTATTTT. This codes for CASSFGTSGGVVDTQYF. The whole variable domain, remainder taken from reference TRBV7-2 and TRBJ2-3, is GAGVSQSPSNKVTEKGKDVELRCDPISGHTALYWYRQSLGQGLEFLIYFQGNSAPDKSGLPSDRFSAERTGGSVSTLTIQRTQQEDSAVYLCASSFGTSGGVVDTQYFGPGTRLTVL.

The chain has TRBV27 and TRBJ2-2; 10 bases align to TRBD2. This CDR3 has 15 residues. J lost 6 bases, V lost 10 bases, and 11 bases had no gene match. Germline V gene data show CDR1 as MNHEY and CDR2 as SMNVEV (reference sequence). Here the CDR3 reads CATALTSGIAGELFF. The DNA of the CDR3 is TGTGCCACCGCGCTAACTAGCGGGATAGCCGGGGAGCTGTTTTTT.

V usage is TRBV6-5 and J usage is TRBJ1-1, with D possibly being TRBD1 (6 bases). The germline gives CDR1 MNHEY, CDR2 SVGAGI. V lost 0 bases and J 7 bases, leaving 12 bases between the germline ends. There are 14 residues in the CDR3. The chain's CDR3 is CASSYSRQGYEAFF. The CDR3 bases are TGTGCCAGCAGTTACTCACGGCAGGGGTATGAAGCTTTCTTT.

The V call is TRBV5-1, the J call TRBJ2-1; 10 bases map to TRBD2. With 3 bases clipped from V and 6 bases from J, the junction kept 9 bases outside the gene matches. The CDR3 is 16 residues long. The germline V gene has CDR1 SGHRS and CDR2 YFSETQ. This CDR3 reads CASSWGGAGGPNEQFF. CDR3 nucleotides: TGCGCCAGCAGCTGGGGGGGAGCGGGAGGGCCCAATGAGCAGTTCTTC.

V usage is TRBV27 and J usage is TRBJ2-1; perhaps TRBD2 as D (5 bases). The germline CDR1 and CDR2 sequences are MNHEY and SMNVEV (reference sequence). V gave up 6 bases and J gave up 4 bases, with 10 bases separating them. The CDR3 consists of 13 residues. CDR3 nucleotide sequence: TGTGCCAGCAGGGCCGACTATTACAATGAGCAGTTCTTC. This codes for CASRADYYNEQFF.

J is TRBJ2-7 and V is TRBV6-1, with a tentative D call TRBD2 (6 bases). Germline V gene lookup returns CDR1 MNHNS and CDR2 SASEGT. Trimming shortened V by 3 bases and J by 0 bases, and 12 bases separated the two germline ends. CDR3 size: 15 residues. For the CDR3, the DNA is TGTGCCAGCAGTGAGCTGCCTAGCGACTCCTACGAGCAGTACTTC. Protein product: CASSELPSDSYEQYF.

The chain employs TRBV28 and TRBJ1-5; D not certain. The CDR3 loop spans 13 amino acids. From germline, CDR1 is MDHEN and CDR2 SYDVKM. The V end lost 7 bases, the J end lost 0 bases, and 7 bases lay between the germline ends. The CDR3 loop reads CASKENSNQPQHF. Here the CDR3 DNA reads TGTGCCAGCAAGGAGAATAGCAATCAGCCCCAGCATTTT.

This chain joins TRBV10-3 and TRBJ2-5; TRBD1 matches at 8 bases. The germline CDR1 and CDR2 sequences are ENHRY and SYGVKD. This CDR3 comprises 17 residues. Trimming cost V 6 bases and J 5 bases; bases outside gene matches: 17. Written as DNA, the CDR3 is TGTGCCATCAGACCCGGGACAGGCAACCCCCCGGGGGAGACCCAGTACTTC. Its translation is CAIRPGTGNPPGETQYF.

The chain has TRBV7-3 and TRBJ1-1; D gene uncertain. Germline CDR1 and CDR2: SGHTA and FQGTGA. The CDR3 covers 14 residues. The ends were cut back, 3 bases at V and 6 bases at J, with 14 bases in the middle. CDR3 residues: CASSFGHQAAEAFF. In DNA form, the CDR3 reads TGTGCCAGCAGCTTCGGGCACCAAGCGGCTGAAGCTTTCTTT.

This clone appeared a few times. This chain connects TRBV4-2 to TRBJ2-5; TRBD2 agrees at 11 bases. CDR1 is LGHNA, CDR2 YNFKEQ, per germline. This CDR3 contains 16 residues. Unmatched junction bases numbered 4, after V lost 0 bases and J lost 4 bases. CDR3 sequence reads: CASSQDLAGGSETQYF. For the CDR3, the DNA is TGTGCCAGCAGCCAAGATCTAGCGGGAGGTTCAGAGACCCAGTACTTC.

The J gene is TRBJ1-4, the V gene TRBV28; 11 nucleotides match TRBD1. V was clipped by 6 bases and J by 0 bases; unmatched bases: 9. This CDR3 contains 18 residues. The germline CDR1 and CDR2 sequences are MDHEN and SYDVKM. CDR3 sequence: CASSLYPGQGATNEKLFF. In DNA form, the CDR3 reads TGTGCCAGCAGCCTTTATCCGGGACAGGGGGCAACTAATGAAAAACTGTTTTTT. Filled out from reference TRBV28 and TRBJ1-4, the complete variable domain reads DVKVTQSSRYLVKRTGEKVFLECVQDMDHENMFWYRQDPGLGLRLIYFSYDVKMKEKGDIPEGYSVSREKKERFSLILESASTNQTSMYLCASSLYPGQGATNEKLFFGSGTQLSVL.

The V and J genes are TRBV30 and TRBJ2-2, with 7 bases lining up with TRBD2. There are 16 residues in the CDR3. Germline-derived CDR1 and CDR2 are GTSNPN and SVGIG (reference sequence). Trimming took 0 bases from V and 7 from J; bases not matched to a gene: 11. The DNA of the CDR3 is TGTGCCTGGAGTGTAGGGTCGACTAGCTTTGGCGGGGAGCTGTTTTTT. It specifies CAWSVGSTSFGGELFF.

The chain links TRBV9 to TRBJ1-4; TRBD1 matches at 7 bases. This CDR3 has 15 amino acids. Trimming removed 4 bases from V and 4 bases from J; junction bases left unmatched: 7. The germline gives CDR1 SGDLS, CDR2 YYNGEE. The CDR3 region has the DNA TGTGCCAGCAGCCCATCGGGACAGCTTAATGAAAAACTGTTTTTT. This sequence encodes CASSPSGQLNEKLFF.

CDR3 DNA sequence: TGTGCCAGCAGTATTATACCGGGACTAGCCCCCCCCGGCACAGATACGCAGTATTTT. Residues: CASSIIPGLAPPGTDTQYF. The rearrangement joins TRBV7-9 to TRBJ2-3, with 9 bases matching TRBD2. Losses at the gene ends were 6 bases for V and 1 base for J; bases not matched to a gene: 17. Looked up from germline, CDR1 is SEHNR and CDR2 is FQNEAQ (reference sequence). CDR3 length: 19 amino acids. The entire variable domain, with the rest obtained from reference TRBV7-9 and TRBJ2-3, is as follows: DTGVSQNPRHKITKRGQNVTFRCDPISEHNRLYWYRQTLGQGPEFLTYFQNEAQLEKSRLLSDRFSAERPKGSFSTLEIQRTEQGDSAMYLCASSIIPGLAPPGTDTQYFGPGTRLTVL.

V is TRBV30 and J is TRBJ1-2, with D possibly TRBD1 on 5 matching bases. This CDR3 has 14 residues. Per the germline V gene, CDR1 is GTSNPN and CDR2 is SVGIG (reference sequence). Between the trimmed V and J ends, which lost 3 bases and 2 bases, there was a span of 13 bases. CDR3 DNA sequence: TGTGCCTGGAGGGGGGGTTTGAGGAACTATGGCTACACCTTC. Protein sequence: CAWRGGLRNYGYTF.

J is TRBJ2-1 and V is TRBV5-1; TRBD2 aligns across 13 bases. Trimming at V came to 4 bases and at J to 3 bases, leaving 10 bases not matched to a gene. In germline, CDR1 is SGHRS, CDR2 YFSETQ. CDR3 length equals 18 residues. The chain's CDR3 is CASSPPTSGRASYNEQFF. The CDR3 DNA reads TGCGCCAGCAGCCCACCAACTAGCGGGAGGGCTAGCTACAATGAGCAGTTCTTC.

The V and J genes are TRBV19 and TRBJ1-5; D is perhaps TRBD1 (6 bases). CDR1 LNHDA and CDR2 SQIVND come from the germline V gene (reference sequence). The CDR3 extends over 14 amino acids. Trimming cost V 1 base and J 3 bases, with 7 bases left between them. The CDR3 DNA follows: TGTGCCAGTAGTATAGCAGGGGCCAATCAGCCCCAGCATTTT. It specifies CASSIAGANQPQHF.

The CDR3 protein is CASSSTNLKEFQYF. CDR3 in DNA: TGTGCCAGCAGTTCTACGAACCTAAAAGAATTCCAGTACTTC. J is TRBJ2-5 and V is TRBV28; D gene ambiguous. Germline V CDR1 and CDR2: MDHEN, SYDVKM. The CDR3 length is 14 residues. The germline V and J ends were trimmed by 4 bases and 10 bases, with 19 bases remaining between them. The variable domain in full, with the rest retrieved from reference TRBV28 and TRBJ2-5, is DVKVTQSSRYLVKRTGEKVFLECVQDMDHENMFWYRQDPGLGLRLIYFSYDVKMKEKGDIPEGYSVSREKKERFSLILESASTNQTSMYLCASSSTNLKEFQYFGPGTRLLVL.

This sequence joins TRBV7-3 and TRBJ1-1; no clear D gene. The CDR3 length is 12 residues. Germline CDR1 is SGHTA and CDR2 is FQGTGA. The ends were cut back, 4 bases at V and 1 base at J, with 4 bases in the middle. This CDR3 reads CASSYGNTEAFF. CDR3 bases: TGTGCCAGCAGCTACGGGAACACTGAAGCTTTCTTT. Using reference TRBV7-3 and TRBJ1-1 for the parts outside the CDR3, the full variable domain is GAGVSQTPSNKVTEKGKYVELRCDPISGHTALYWYRQSLGQGPEFLIYFQGTGAADDSGLPNDRFFAVRPEGSVSTLKIQRTERGDSAVYLCASSYGNTEAFFGQGTRLTVV.

The chain couples TRBV14 to TRBJ2-7; D call uncertain. V lost 4 bases to trimming and J lost 0 bases, with 10 bases between them. There are 14 residues in the CDR3. The germline V gene encodes CDR1 SGHDN and CDR2 FVKESK. The CDR3 DNA sequence: TGTGCCAGCAGCCTAGTCGACTCCTCCTACGAGCAGTACTTC. Its translation is CASSLVDSSYEQYF.